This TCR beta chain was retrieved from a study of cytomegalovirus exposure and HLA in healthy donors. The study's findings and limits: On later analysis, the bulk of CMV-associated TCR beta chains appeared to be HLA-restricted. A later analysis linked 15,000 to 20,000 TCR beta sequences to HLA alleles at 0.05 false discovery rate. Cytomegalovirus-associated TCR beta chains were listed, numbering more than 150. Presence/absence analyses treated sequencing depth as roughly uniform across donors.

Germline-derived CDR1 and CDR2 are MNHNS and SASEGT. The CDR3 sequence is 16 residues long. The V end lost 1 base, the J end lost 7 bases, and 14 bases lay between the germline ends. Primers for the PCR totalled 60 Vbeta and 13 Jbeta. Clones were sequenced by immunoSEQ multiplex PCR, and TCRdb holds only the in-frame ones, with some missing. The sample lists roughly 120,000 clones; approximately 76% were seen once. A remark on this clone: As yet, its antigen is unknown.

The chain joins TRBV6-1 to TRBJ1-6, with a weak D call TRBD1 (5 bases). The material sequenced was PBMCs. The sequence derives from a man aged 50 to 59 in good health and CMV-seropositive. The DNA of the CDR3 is TGTGCCAGCAGTGAAGGGTGGGGCTATTACAATTCACCCCTCCACTTT. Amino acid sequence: CASSEGWGYYNSPLHF.